This entry concerns a single T cell receptor beta chain. Antigen unknown. This record comes from a study of cytomegalovirus exposure and HLA in healthy donors. Study information: In terms of ancestry, the Caucasian-associated cluster contained 80% to 90% of the 398 genotyped donors. The study, taken as a whole, reports: A few V segments could not be told apart, such as TRBV6-2 and TRBV6-3, and were left out.

Researchers ran the PCR with 60 Vbeta and 13 Jbeta primers. Data came from immunoSEQ multiplex PCR; TCRdb stores just in-frame clones and leaves some out. This sample yields 150,000 to 200,000 clones, of which 65% to 80% are seen a single time; roughly 0.99% belongs to the top ten. J gave up 1 base and V 5 bases, and 3 bases lay outside the gene matches. CDR1 is SGHTA and CDR2 is FQGNSA in the germline V gene. The CDR3 contains 14 residues. Sequenced: PBMCs. The sequence derives from a middle-aged woman in good health and CMV-seronegative. This chain uses TRBV7-2 with TRBJ2-5; 8 nucleotides line up with TRBD2. The CDR3 coding sequence is TGTGCCAGCAGCGGTGGACTAGCCCAAGAGACCCAGTACTTC. Encoded protein: CASSGGLAQETQYF.